This section outlines one T cell receptor beta chain sequence together with its context. Sequenced by immunoSEQ multiplex PCR; TCRdb stores in-frame clones only, minus some. The data hold about 76,000 clones, with 75% to 90% observed a single time. This CDR3 is built from 19 residues. The data are from a study of OX40 agonist ivuxolimab in advanced cancers. Study at large: Three patients responded partially, comprising one with hepatocellular carcinoma and two with cutaneous melanoma.

The sequencing used CD4+ or CD8+ T cells sorted from blood, collected in a trial of the OX40 agonist ivuxolimab. The rearrangement uses TRBV21-1 and TRBJ1-4; whether TRBD1, the table's D call, matches the DNA was not checked. TRBV21-1 is a pseudogene segment. The sequence derives from an adult with an advanced solid tumor such as melanoma, head and neck, liver or kidney cancer. CDR3 coding DNA: TGTGCCAGCAGCAAAAGTGGCCGGACACAGACAACTAATCATGAAAAACTGTTTTTT. Protein: CASSKSGRTQTTNHEKLFF.